This passage covers 14 T cell receptor beta chains from one sample sequenced in a study of technical replicates of blood from several donors. Some clones are missing from TCRdb's copy, which holds only in-frame ones; the method was immunoSEQ multiplex PCR. The sample includes around 69,000 clones, around 97% of them seen just once. The specimen sequenced was T cells isolated from PBMCs. Every receptor here comes from a human donor in good health.

The chain recombines TRBV11-2 with TRBJ2-4; TRBD2 is a possible D gene (6 bases). Germline values: CDR1 SGHAT, CDR2 FQNNGV. This CDR3 contains 16 residues. V lost 1 base and J lost 0, with 10 bases in between. CDR3 bases: TGTGCCAGCAGCTTAGGTGGAGGGGCAGCCAAAAACATTCAGTACTTC. It codes for CASSLGGGAAKNIQYF.

A single count supports this clone. The chain uses TRBV12-5 and TRBJ1-1; D may be TRBD1 (6 bases). Germline CDR1 and CDR2: LGHNT and FRNRAP. V lost 7 bases and J 1 base, leaving 10 bases between the germline ends. The CDR3 contains 13 residues. The CDR3: CASAATGNTEAFF. The CDR3 DNA is TGTGCTAGTGCCGCGACAGGGAACACTGAAGCTTTCTTT. Using reference TRBV12-5 and TRBJ1-1 for the parts outside the CDR3, the full variable domain is DARVTQTPRHKVTEMGQEVTMRCQPILGHNTVFWYRQTMMQGLELLAYFRNRAPLDDSGMPKDRFSAEMPDATLATLKIQPSEPRDSAVYFCASAATGNTEAFFGQGTRLTVV.

This clone was found once. The chain has TRBV4-1 and TRBJ1-1; 9 nucleotides match TRBD1. This CDR3 is 15 amino acids long. Germline CDR1 is MGHRA and CDR2 is YSYEKL. The trim removed 4 bases at V and 1 base at J, leaving 4 bases unmatched. The CDR3 coding sequence is TGCGCCAGCAGCCCGGGACAGGGTGGGAACACTGAAGCTTTCTTT. Residues: CASSPGQGGNTEAFF.

The chain links TRBV28 to TRBJ1-2; 7 bases line up with TRBD1. The V gene's germline CDR1 is MDHEN and CDR2 SYDVKM. V lost 3 bases and J lost 5; bases outside the gene matches: 6. This CDR3 spans 14 amino acids. DNA of the CDR3: TGTGCCAGCAGTTTGTCCGGGACAGTTTATGGCTACACCTTC. Translating it yields CASSLSGTVYGYTF.

The CDR3 DNA sequence: TGCGCCAGCAGCCGACTAGGGAACCAAGAGACCCAGTACTTC. Translating gives CASSRLGNQETQYF. The V call is TRBV4-1, the J call TRBJ2-5; tentative D call: TRBD2 (6 bases). CDR1 is MGHRA and CDR2 is YSYEKL in the germline V gene. The CDR3 extends over 14 amino acids. V lost 4 bases, J lost 0 bases, and 9 bases lay in between.

The V gene is TRBV27, the J gene TRBJ1-6; no firm D call. The CDR3 totals 12 residues. Germline lookup yields CDR1 MNHEY and CDR2 SMNVEV (reference sequence). The V gene lost 6 bases and the J gene lost 13 bases, with 13 bases spanning the gap. The CDR3 nucleotides read TGTGCCAGCAGCCCCCTACGAGCGCCCCTCCACTTT. Translation gives CASSPLRAPLHF.

The genes are TRBV27 and TRBJ2-7; 7 bases fit TRBD2. The J segment lost 2 bases and the V segment lost 0 bases, leaving 4 bases of the junction unmatched. The length of the CDR3 is 15 residues. Looked up from germline, CDR1 is MNHEY and CDR2 is SMNVEV (reference sequence). CDR3 sequence: CASSLSRGRAYEQYF. The DNA for the CDR3 is TGTGCCAGCAGTTTATCACGAGGGAGGGCCTACGAGCAGTACTTC.

This clone turned up a few times. The chain is built from TRBV12-2 and TRBJ1-1; the table names TRBD1, a call not compared with the DNA. TRBV12-2 is a documented pseudogene. The CDR3 sequence is 13 residues long. The CDR3 DNA follows: TGTGCAAGTCGCTTAGTCCAGGGCACTGAAGCTTTCTTT. This encodes CASRLVQGTEAFF.

This CDR3 is CAIYRAYNNEQFF. The CDR3 DNA reads as TGTGCCATCTACAGGGCGTACAACAATGAGCAGTTCTTC. The chain uses TRBV6-1 and TRBJ2-1; possibly TRBD1 for D (6 bases). Germline V gene sequence: CDR1 MNHNS, CDR2 SASEGT. There are 13 residues in the CDR3. V was cut by 10 bases and J by 5 bases, with 15 bases left in between.

The chain joins TRBV25-1 to TRBJ2-7; TRBD2 agrees at 7 bases. CDR1 and CDR2 (germline): MGHDK, SYGVNS. J gave up 5 bases and V 7 bases, and 8 bases lay outside the gene matches. The CDR3 loop spans 13 amino acids. Written as DNA, the CDR3 is TGTGCCAGCACACTGGGAGGGTTGGACGAGCAGTACTTC. Translating gives CASTLGGLDEQYF.

V and J are TRBV19 and TRBJ2-7; 8 nucleotides agree with TRBD1. The CDR3 loop spans 14 amino acids. V was pared by 4 bases and J by 2 bases, with 4 bases of the junction left unmatched. Germline values: CDR1 LNHDA, CDR2 SQIVND (reference sequence). The CDR3 DNA follows: TGTGCCAGTAGTACCGGACAGGGAGCCTACGAGCAGTACTTC. It codes for CASSTGQGAYEQYF.

This chain connects TRBV5-1 to TRBJ2-5; 9 bases match TRBD1. V lost 4 bases to trimming and J lost 5 bases; unmatched junction nucleotides: 3. The CDR3 sequence is 13 residues long. The V gene's germline CDR1 is SGHRS and CDR2 YFSETQ. CDR3 in DNA: TGCGCCAGCAGCCGACAGGGGGATGAGACCCAGTACTTC. The encoded protein is CASSRQGDETQYF. Full variable domain (missing parts from reference TRBV5-1 and TRBJ2-5): KAGVTQTPRYLIKTRGQQVTLSCSPISGHRSVSWYQQTPGQGLQFLFEYFSETQRNKGNFPGRFSGRQFSNSRSEMNVSTLELGDSALYLCASSRQGDETQYFGPGTRLLVL.

The chain combines TRBV30 with TRBJ2-3; 7 bases align to TRBD2. Germline V gene sequence: CDR1 GTSNPN, CDR2 SVGIG (reference sequence). V lost 0 bases, J lost 4 bases, and 13 bases stayed unmatched. The length of the CDR3 is 17 residues. The chain's CDR3 is CAWSVGVAGLAADTQYF. The CDR3 nucleotides read TGTGCCTGGAGTGTCGGAGTAGCGGGCTTAGCCGCAGATACGCAGTATTTT.

The J gene is TRBJ2-1, the V gene TRBV28; 9 nucleotides align to TRBD2. Germline assignment: CDR1 MDHEN and CDR2 SYDVKM. The junction had 5 bases not matched to a gene; V was cut back by 7 bases and J by 10 bases. The CDR3 totals 12 residues. DNA for the CDR3: TGTGCCAGCAAGACTAGCGGAGGAGAGCAGTTCTTC. Its translation is CASKTSGGEQFF. The variable domain in full, with the rest retrieved from reference TRBV28 and TRBJ2-1, is DVKVTQSSRYLVKRTGEKVFLECVQDMDHENMFWYRQDPGLGLRLIYFSYDVKMKEKGDIPEGYSVSREKKERFSLILESASTNQTSMYLCASKTSGGEQFFGPGTRLTVL.